The 8 T cell receptor beta chains below come from one sample, sequenced in a study of blood T cell repertoires in COVID-19. Profiling relied on immunoSEQ multiplex PCR, and the TCRdb table lists in-frame clones only, not all of them. Here the sample spans approximately 100,000 clones, roughly 91% being singletons. Sequencing was performed on peripheral blood. These receptors were taken from a human donor in a cohort sampled during active COVID-19.

This rearrangement joins TRBV2 to TRBJ2-1; 7 bases match TRBD1. In germline, CDR1 is SNHLY, CDR2 FYNNEI. The CDR3 runs to 17 residues. V lost 7 bases to trimming and J lost 4 bases; unmatched junction nucleotides: 16. The CDR3 loop reads CASISEGAGTAYNEQFF. CDR3 DNA: TGTGCCAGCATCTCAGAGGGGGCAGGGACCGCGTACAATGAGCAGTTCTTC.

The gene calls are TRBV7-9 and TRBJ2-1, with a weak D call TRBD1 (5 bases). Germline loops: CDR1 SEHNR, CDR2 FQNEAQ (reference sequence). Trimming cost V 5 bases and J 4 bases, with 9 bases left between them. The CDR3 is 13 residues long. In DNA, the CDR3 is TGTGCCAGCAGCATACAGGTTTACAATGAGCAGTTCTTC. Translating gives CASSIQVYNEQFF.

The chain couples TRBV6-5 to TRBJ2-2, with 7 nucleotides matching TRBD2. V was clipped by 6 bases and J by 2 bases; unmatched bases: 6. The CDR3 length is 15 residues. From germline, CDR1 is MNHEY and CDR2 SVGAGI. The CDR3 region is CASSRRTRNTGELFF. The CDR3 DNA is TGTGCCAGCAGCCGCAGGACTAGAAACACCGGGGAGCTGTTTTTT.

V gene TRBV6-5 combines with J gene TRBJ2-5; 11 bases align to TRBD2. Per the germline V gene, CDR1 is MNHEY and CDR2 is SVGAGI. CDR3 length equals 15 residues. Germline trimming cut 2 bases from V and 3 bases from J; bases unmatched to any gene: 2. In nucleotides, the CDR3 is TGTGCCAGCAGTTACCTAGCGGGAGGAAAAGAGACCCAGTACTTC. Its translation: CASSYLAGGKETQYF.

This chain uses TRBV6-6 with TRBJ1-2; 10 bases align to TRBD1. Germline V gene lookup returns CDR1 MNHNY and CDR2 SVGAGI (reference sequence). V dropped 2 bases and J dropped 6; count of bases not matched to a gene: 6. This CDR3 spans 15 amino acids. The CDR3: CASSYPGQGTHGYTF. The CDR3 nucleotides read TGTGCCAGCAGTTACCCGGGACAGGGGACCCATGGCTACACCTTC.

The rearrangement joins TRBV25-1 to TRBJ2-1; D ambiguous. This CDR3 region has 16 residues. The V gene lost 1 base and the J gene lost 0 bases, with 10 bases spanning the gap. Germline V CDR1 and CDR2: MGHDK, SYGVNS. The CDR3 DNA sequence: TGTGCCAGCAGTGAATCAGACACGAACTCCTACAATGAGCAGTTCTTC. Its translation: CASSESDTNSYNEQFF.

The chain is built from TRBV24-1 and TRBJ2-2; a possible D gene is TRBD1 (6 bases). Trimming removed 7 bases from V and 0 bases from J, with 8 bases in between. Germline V lookup: CDR1 KGHDR, CDR2 SFDVKD. This CDR3 has 14 amino acids. The CDR3, as DNA: TGTGCCACCAGACAGGGTCCGAACACCGGGGAGCTGTTTTTT. Its protein product is CATRQGPNTGELFF.

This sequence joins TRBV2 and TRBJ2-7; weak D call: TRBD2 (6 bases). CDR1 SNHLY and CDR2 FYNNEI come from the germline V gene. This CDR3 is 15 amino acids long. V shed 2 bases and J shed 0 bases, with 11 bases lying between them. CDR3 in DNA: TGTGCCAGCAGTGAACAGGGCGGGGCCTCCTACGAGCAGTACTTC. Translated, it gives CASSEQGGASYEQYF.